The 4 T cell receptor beta chains below come from one sample, sequenced in a study of blood T cell repertoires in COVID-19. The data were produced by immunoSEQ multiplex PCR, yet TCRdb's version contains in-frame clones alone and is incomplete. The data contain some 81,000 clones, more than 90% of them seen just once; the ten biggest clones take up roughly 4%. The specimen was peripheral blood. The receptors stem from a human donor with active COVID-19. The donor label of this sample is uncertain.

The chain couples TRBV18 to TRBJ2-7; D uncertain. Trimming pared 4 bases from V and 3 bases from J, leaving 10 bases between. CDR3 length: 13 amino acids. The germline V gene encodes CDR1 KGHSH and CDR2 LQKENI. CDR3 sequence: CASSLGDDYEQYF. In DNA form, the CDR3 reads TGTGCCAGCTCACTAGGAGACGACTACGAGCAGTACTTC.

This clone was seen once. V and J are TRBV7-9 and TRBJ2-7; 9 bases line up with TRBD1. CDR1 is SEHNR, CDR2 FQNEAQ, per germline (reference sequence). V lost 5 bases and J lost 3; bases outside the gene matches: 5. The length of the CDR3 is 14 residues. In DNA form, the CDR3 reads TGTGCCAGCAGCACCGGGACAGGGAACTACGAGCAGTACTTC. Translating gives CASSTGTGNYEQYF.

As for this clone: Other nucleotide sequences in the sample specify the same CDR3. V gene TRBV6-4 combines with J gene TRBJ1-2; D is perhaps TRBD1 (6 bases). The CDR3 length is 12 residues. V was pared by 2 bases and J by 8 bases, with 9 bases between. CDR1 and CDR2 from the germline V gene are MRHNA and SNTAGT. The CDR3 region is CASSDRGYGYTF. The CDR3 DNA sequence: TGTGCCAGCAGTGACAGGGGGTACGGCTACACCTTC.

The rearrangement joins TRBV21-1 to TRBJ1-5; the tabulated D call, TRBD1, remains unverified against the DNA. TRBV21-1 is noted as a pseudogene. CDR3 length: 15 residues. The CDR3 spells CASSKGAGFRQPQHF. As DNA, the CDR3 is TGTGCCAGCAGCAAAGGGGCAGGGTTTAGGCAGCCCCAGCATTTT.